These 11 T cell receptor beta chains share one sample of origin, sequenced in a study of identifying expanded T cells in peripheral blood. Clones were read by immunoSEQ multiplex PCR, and TCRdb kept only the in-frame ones, dropping some. The sample carries about 90,000 clones, roughly 86% recorded once. Sequencing was carried out using blood. All receptors derive from a person aged 18 to 75 in good health.

V is TRBV7-9 and J is TRBJ1-2; tentatively, D is TRBD1 (5 bases). In germline, CDR1 is SEHNR, CDR2 FQNEAQ (reference sequence). Trimming took off 4 bases at V and 3 bases at J, with 18 bases between the two ends. This CDR3 has 16 residues. The CDR3 coding sequence is TGTGCCAGCAGCTCCACTCGGGGCACCGGCTACTATGGCTACACCTTC. Amino acid sequence: CASSSTRGTGYYGYTF.

The chain employs TRBV30 and TRBJ2-1; D is uncertain. Trimming cost V 5 bases and J 0 bases, with 8 bases left between them. Germline CDR1 GTSNPN, CDR2 SVGIG (reference sequence). The CDR3 has 13 residues. The CDR3 DNA sequence: TGTGCCTGGGGTAAGAGCTCCTACAATGAGCAGTTCTTC. Its translation: CAWGKSSYNEQFF.

This clone has just a few counts. The chain links TRBV4-1 to TRBJ2-7; 8 positions match TRBD1. With 2 bases clipped from V and 3 bases from J, the junction kept 9 bases outside the gene matches. The CDR3 consists of 16 residues. Germline loops: CDR1 MGHRA, CDR2 YSYEKL. The CDR3 coding sequence is TGCGCCAGCAGCCAAAAGGGAACCGGGACAGGCTACGAGCAGTACTTC. As protein: CASSQKGTGTGYEQYF.

V and J are TRBV6-1 and TRBJ1-2, with a possible D match to TRBD1 (5 bases). The V gene's germline CDR1 is MNHNS and CDR2 SASEGT. The CDR3 runs 15 residues. Between the trimmed V and J ends, which lost 4 bases and 5 bases, there was a span of 17 bases. CDR3 DNA: TGTGCCAGCAGTGTTTTCAGGGAATCTTATTATGGCTACACCTTC. It encodes CASSVFRESYYGYTF.

This clone was detected once. This sequence joins TRBV10-3 and TRBJ1-2; D is unclear. V was pared by 5 bases and J by 5 bases, with 12 bases between. Germline values: CDR1 ENHRY, CDR2 SYGVKD. The CDR3 runs to 13 residues. The CDR3 DNA reads as TGTGCCATCAGTTCTACAGAGGATTATGGCTACACCTTC. It encodes CAISSTEDYGYTF.

The rearrangement uses TRBV12-5 and TRBJ1-1; D is undetermined. From germline, CDR1 is LGHNT and CDR2 FRNRAP. The CDR3 consists of 13 residues. V was pared by 6 bases and J by 1 base, with 9 bases between. CDR3 bases: TGTGCTAGTGGCCCGGACTGGAACACTGAAGCTTTCTTT. Translating it yields CASGPDWNTEAFF.

V and J are TRBV5-6 and TRBJ1-5; possibly TRBD1 for D (5 bases). The V and J ends lost 1 base and 5 bases respectively, with 13 bases between them. The CDR3 has 15 residues. Germline-derived CDR1 and CDR2 are SGHDT and YYEEEE. In DNA, the CDR3 is TGTGCCAGCAGCTTGTTATCGGGGGAAGATCAGCCCCAGCATTTT. It translates to CASSLLSGEDQPQHF.

In its sample, this clone was seen a few times. The chain employs TRBV7-9 and TRBJ1-6; TRBD1 agrees at 8 bases. Unmatched junction bases numbered 11, after V lost 5 bases and J lost 8 bases. Germline CDR1 and CDR2: SEHNR and FQNEAQ (reference sequence). This CDR3 region has 16 residues. CDR3 sequence: CASSGRQGASDSPLHF. The CDR3 coding sequence is TGTGCCAGCAGCGGACGGCAGGGGGCTAGTGATTCACCCCTCCACTTT.

The chain carries TRBV29-1 and TRBJ2-7; no clear D. The CDR3 totals 12 residues. The germline V gene encodes CDR1 SQVTM and CDR2 ANQGSEA. Trimming stripped 4 bases from V and 0 bases from J, with 7 bases between. In DNA, the CDR3 is TGCAGCGTTGCCGGCCGCTCCTACGAGCAGTACTTC. This gives the protein CSVAGRSYEQYF.

V is TRBV9 and J is TRBJ2-5; 8 bases map to TRBD1. The CDR3 totals 16 residues. Germline-derived CDR1 and CDR2 are SGDLS and YYNGEE. V trimming: 0 bases; J trimming: 4 bases; junction bases outside the gene matches: 8. CDR3 sequence (DNA): TGTGCCAGCAGCGTAGAGGACAGGGCTATTGGAGAGACCCAGTACTTC. Protein sequence: CASSVEDRAIGETQYF.

The J gene is TRBJ2-7, the V gene TRBV27, with 9 bases lining up with TRBD1. After removal of 6 bases from V and 2 bases from J, the junction contained 11 bases not matched to a gene. Germline V CDR1 and CDR2: MNHEY, SMNVEV (reference sequence). The CDR3 length is 16 residues. CDR3 nucleotide sequence: TGTGCCAGCAGAACCCGTCCGGGACAGGGAACCTACGAGCAGTACTTC. Translating gives CASRTRPGQGTYEQYF.